These 25 T cell receptor beta chains came from one sample sequenced in a study of blood T cell repertoires in COVID-19. The method was immunoSEQ multiplex PCR; TCRdb's version includes in-frame clones alone and lacks a portion of them. This table holds around 60,000 clones, nearly 95% found once. The sequenced material came from peripheral blood. These receptors were taken from a man aged 50-59 years with active COVID-19.

The chain employs TRBV28 and TRBJ1-2; D perhaps matches TRBD1 (5 bases). V gave up 5 bases and J gave up 0 bases, with 16 bases separating them. There are 16 residues in the CDR3. Per germline, CDR1 MDHEN and CDR2 SYDVKM. CDR3 sequence (DNA): TGTGCCAGCAGTCTCGGGGGAACGACCGCTAACTATGGCTACACCTTC. This codes for CASSLGGTTANYGYTF.

V usage is TRBV5-5 and J usage is TRBJ1-4, with 7 bases identical to TRBD1. J lost 8 bases, V lost 4 bases, and 14 bases had no gene match. Germline CDR1 reads SGHKS; CDR2 reads YYEKEE (reference sequence). The CDR3 runs 16 residues. The CDR3 protein is CASSPVQTRGSEKLFF. The CDR3 nucleotides read TGTGCCAGCAGCCCCGTTCAAACCAGGGGGTCGGAAAAACTGTTTTTT.

The gene calls are TRBV2 and TRBJ1-1; perhaps TRBD1 as D (6 bases). The V gene's germline CDR1 is SNHLY and CDR2 FYNNEI. This CDR3 region has 13 residues. The germline V and J ends were trimmed by 4 bases and 3 bases, with 9 bases remaining between them. In DNA form, the CDR3 reads TGTGCCAGCAGTGTCGGGGGGCACACTGAAGCTTTCTTT. This translates into CASSVGGHTEAFF.

The rearrangement uses TRBV9 and TRBJ2-1; TRBD2 aligns across 11 bases. Germline loops: CDR1 SGDLS, CDR2 YYNGEE. This CDR3 is 15 amino acids long. Trimming removed 1 base from V and 7 bases from J; junction bases left unmatched: 4. The CDR3 sequence is CASSVLGLAVNEQFF. Here the CDR3 DNA reads TGTGCCAGCAGCGTACTGGGACTAGCGGTTAATGAGCAGTTCTTC.

The rearrangement joins TRBV6-1 to TRBJ2-7; no clear D. V dropped 2 bases and J dropped 3 bases, with 5 bases sitting between them. From germline, CDR1 is MNHNS and CDR2 SASEGT. The CDR3 covers 12 residues. In DNA, the CDR3 is TGTGCCAGCAGTGAATCGGGCTACGAGCAGTACTTC. Translation gives CASSESGYEQYF.

The chain links TRBV7-9 to TRBJ1-4; TRBD1 is a possible D gene (5 bases). CDR1 and CDR2 (germline): SEHNR, FQNEAQ (reference sequence). Trimming stripped 1 base from V and 0 bases from J, with 9 bases between. This CDR3 is 16 amino acids long. This chain's CDR3 is CASSLVSGATNEKLFF. CDR3 coding DNA: TGTGCCAGCAGCTTAGTATCGGGGGCAACTAATGAAAAACTGTTTTTT.

This sequence joins TRBV6-5 and TRBJ1-5, with 8 bases matching TRBD1. The trim removed 6 bases at V and 5 bases at J, leaving 6 bases unmatched. The CDR3 length is 14 residues. Germline CDR1 is MNHEY and CDR2 is SVGAGI. The DNA for the CDR3 is TGTGCCAGCAGCATACAGGGGGTGGATCAGCCCCAGCATTTT. Translation gives CASSIQGVDQPQHF.

This CDR3 is CASSEFGFESKADTEAFF. In DNA, the CDR3 is TGTGCCAGCAGTGAATTCGGTTTTGAGTCTAAGGCGGACACTGAAGCTTTCTTT. The chain carries TRBV6-1 and TRBJ1-1; D is unclear. V lost 2 bases to trimming and J lost 3 bases, with 22 bases between them. CDR1 and CDR2 (germline): MNHNS, SASEGT. CDR3 length: 18 residues.

This clone was seen only once. The chain links TRBV5-6 to TRBJ2-5; possibly TRBD1 for D (5 bases). The CDR3 is 15 residues long. Per the germline V gene, CDR1 is SGHDT and CDR2 is YYEEEE. Trimming shortened V by 4 bases and J by 5 bases, and 18 bases separated the two germline ends. The CDR3 sequence: CASSARVSKGETQYF. In DNA form, the CDR3 reads TGTGCCAGCAGCGCCAGGGTCAGCAAGGGGGAGACCCAGTACTTC.

This chain connects TRBV2 to TRBJ1-5; 9 bases are a match to TRBD1. V was pared by 6 bases and J by 6 bases, with 9 bases of the junction left unmatched. Germline lookup yields CDR1 SNHLY and CDR2 FYNNEI. The length of the CDR3 is 15 residues. CDR3 coding DNA: TGTGCCAGCAGAGTTGGGACAGGGCTGGTTCAGCCCCAGCATTTT. It codes for CASRVGTGLVQPQHF. Supplemented by reference TRBV2 and TRBJ1-5, the full variable domain reads EPEVTQTPSHQVTQMGQEVILRCVPISNHLYFYWYRQILGQKVEFLVSFYNNEISEKSEIFDDQFSVERPDGSNFTLKIRSTKLEDSAMYFCASRVGTGLVQPQHFGDGTRLSIL.

This clone came up once. This sequence joins TRBV4-2 and TRBJ2-1; possible D gene TRBD2, 6 bases. Germline CDR1 LGHNA, CDR2 YNFKEQ. The CDR3 loop spans 15 amino acids. Trimming pared 4 bases from V and 5 bases from J, leaving 15 bases between. The CDR3 DNA reads as TGTGCCAGCAGCCTCGGGGGTTATTCCAACAATGAGCAGTTCTTC. Protein: CASSLGGYSNNEQFF.

This chain links TRBV4-2 with TRBJ2-7; perhaps TRBD1 as D (5 bases). Germline lookup yields CDR1 LGHNA and CDR2 YNFKEQ. Between the trimmed V and J ends, which lost 0 bases and 2 bases, there was a span of 14 bases. The CDR3 contains 16 residues. CDR3 protein: CASSQEGKTGTYEQYF. DNA for the CDR3: TGTGCCAGCAGCCAAGAAGGGAAAACAGGAACCTACGAGCAGTACTTC.

As concerns this clone: The identical CDR3 is also encoded by other nucleotide sequences in the sample. The gene calls are TRBV18 and TRBJ1-1, with unresolved D. V lost 6 bases and J 1 base, leaving 6 bases between the germline ends. Germline CDR1 is KGHSH and CDR2 is LQKENI. CDR3 size: 12 residues. CDR3 sequence (DNA): TGTGCCAGCTCGCGGGGGAACACTGAAGCTTTCTTT. Translation: CASSRGNTEAFF.

The chain recombines TRBV5-6 with TRBJ2-7; D may be TRBD2 (5 bases). Germline CDR1 is SGHDT and CDR2 is YYEEEE. V was shortened by 4 bases and J by 0 bases, with 11 bases between the two germline ends. This CDR3 is built from 14 residues. CDR3 protein: CASSPFGDSYEQYF. CDR3 DNA sequence: TGTGCCAGCAGCCCCTTCGGGGACTCCTACGAGCAGTACTTC.

J is TRBJ2-6 and V is TRBV4-2; D is possibly TRBD1 (5 bases). The CDR3 consists of 19 residues. Germline CDR1 LGHNA, CDR2 YNFKEQ. V was clipped by 3 bases and J by 1 base, with 19 bases between them. The CDR3 DNA is TGTGCCAGCAGCCAGAGTTTAGGGGCTGGAAATTCTGGGGCCAACGTCCTGACTTTC. It codes for CASSQSLGAGNSGANVLTF.

The V call is TRBV11-2, the J call TRBJ1-1; no firm D call. Trimming stripped 1 base from V and 5 bases from J, with 14 bases between. Germline V CDR1 and CDR2: SGHAT, FQNNGV. CDR3 length: 15 amino acids. The CDR3 DNA follows: TGTGCCAGCAGCTTAGGGTTCGAGGGATGGACTGAAGCTTTCTTT. This codes for CASSLGFEGWTEAFF.

This rearrangement joins TRBV6-5 to TRBJ2-7, with 7 bases matching TRBD1. CDR3 length equals 14 residues. Trimming cost V 5 bases and J 1 base; bases outside gene matches: 5. Germline loops: CDR1 MNHEY, CDR2 SVGAGI. The CDR3 DNA reads as TGTGCCAGCAGTCCCCGGACAGGATCCTACGAGCAGTACTTC. Protein: CASSPRTGSYEQYF.

The chain links TRBV7-6 to TRBJ2-1, with D possibly being TRBD1 (7 bases). CDR3 length: 16 residues. V gave up 0 bases and J gave up 5 bases, with 14 bases separating them. Per the germline V gene, CDR1 is SGHVS and CDR2 is FNYEAQ. CDR3 nucleotides: TGTGCCAGCAGCTTAGCCTCGACAGGGAGGAACAATGAGCAGTTCTTC. Amino acids: CASSLASTGRNNEQFF.

The CDR3 DNA reads TGTGCCAGCAGTGACTCAGGGGGTTCTGGAAACACCATATATTTT. Translated, it gives CASSDSGGSGNTIYF. The gene calls are TRBV25-1 and TRBJ1-3; 7 bases map to TRBD1. The J segment lost 1 base and the V segment lost 3 bases, leaving 3 bases of the junction unmatched. Germline loops: CDR1 MGHDK, CDR2 SYGVNS. This CDR3 comprises 15 residues.

In DNA form, the CDR3 reads TGTGCCAGCCTAAACCCCATCGGGGGGCTTAATGGCTACACCTTC. Translating gives CASLNPIGGLNGYTF. The chain has TRBV19 and TRBJ1-2; perhaps TRBD1 as D (6 bases). The CDR3 is 15 residues long. Trimming stripped 9 bases from V and 6 bases from J, with 23 bases between. The germline CDR1 and CDR2 sequences are LNHDA and SQIVND (reference sequence).

This CDR3 is CASVSVGKQYF. CDR3 DNA sequence: TGTGCCAGCGTCAGCGTCGGGAAGCAGTACTTC. The chain has TRBV6-5 and TRBJ2-7, with TRBD2 as a possible D gene (5 bases). V gave up 8 bases and J gave up 8 bases, with 13 bases separating them. Germline V gene lookup returns CDR1 MNHEY and CDR2 SVGAGI. The CDR3 has 11 amino acids.

The rearrangement links TRBV7-9 to TRBJ1-3; D perhaps matches TRBD1 (5 bases). V was clipped by 3 bases and J by 5 bases, with 8 bases between them. Germline V lookup: CDR1 SEHNR, CDR2 FQNEAQ (reference sequence). The length of the CDR3 is 13 residues. The CDR3 region has the DNA TGTGCCAGCAGCTTGGGGGGGAGAAACACCATATATTTT. Translated, it gives CASSLGGRNTIYF.

The gene calls are TRBV9 and TRBJ1-1; 8 positions agree with TRBD1. Germline-derived CDR1 and CDR2 are SGDLS and YYNGEE. The CDR3 has 15 residues. The trim removed 0 bases at V and 1 base at J, leaving 2 bases unmatched. CDR3 nucleotides: TGTGCCAGCAGCGTAGGGACAGGGTGGAACACTGAAGCTTTCTTT. It encodes CASSVGTGWNTEAFF.

The V gene is TRBV7-9, the J gene TRBJ1-2, with D possibly matching TRBD1 (6 bases). V was pared by 0 bases and J by 4 bases, with 12 bases between. Germline lookup yields CDR1 SEHNR and CDR2 FQNEAQ (reference sequence). There are 15 residues in the CDR3. The CDR3 DNA follows: TGTGCCAGCAGCTTAGCTGGGGGGGCACGCTATGGCTACACCTTC. It translates to CASSLAGGARYGYTF.

This chain links TRBV5-4 with TRBJ2-2; D not certain. V was clipped by 0 bases and J by 2 bases, with 8 bases between them. This CDR3 contains 15 residues. Germline V gene sequence: CDR1 SGHNT, CDR2 YYREEE (reference sequence). The chain's CDR3 is CASSLAGGNTGELFF. CDR3 in DNA: TGTGCCAGCAGCTTGGCCGGCGGTAACACCGGGGAGCTGTTTTTT.